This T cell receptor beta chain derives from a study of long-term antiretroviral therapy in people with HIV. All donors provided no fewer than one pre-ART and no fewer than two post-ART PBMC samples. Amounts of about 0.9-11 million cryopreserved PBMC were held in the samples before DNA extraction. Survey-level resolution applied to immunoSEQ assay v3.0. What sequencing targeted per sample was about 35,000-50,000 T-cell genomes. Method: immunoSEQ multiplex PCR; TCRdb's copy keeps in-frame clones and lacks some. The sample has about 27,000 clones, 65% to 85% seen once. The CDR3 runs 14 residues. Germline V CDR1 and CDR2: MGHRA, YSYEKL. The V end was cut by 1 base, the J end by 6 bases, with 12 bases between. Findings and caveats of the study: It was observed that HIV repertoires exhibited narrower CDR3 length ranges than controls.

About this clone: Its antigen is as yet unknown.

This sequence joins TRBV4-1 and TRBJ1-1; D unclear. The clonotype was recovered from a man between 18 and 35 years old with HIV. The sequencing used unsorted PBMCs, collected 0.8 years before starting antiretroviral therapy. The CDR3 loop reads CASSQVSPTAEAFF. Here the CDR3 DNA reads TGCGCCAGCAGCCAAGTGTCACCCACGGCTGAAGCTTTCTTT.